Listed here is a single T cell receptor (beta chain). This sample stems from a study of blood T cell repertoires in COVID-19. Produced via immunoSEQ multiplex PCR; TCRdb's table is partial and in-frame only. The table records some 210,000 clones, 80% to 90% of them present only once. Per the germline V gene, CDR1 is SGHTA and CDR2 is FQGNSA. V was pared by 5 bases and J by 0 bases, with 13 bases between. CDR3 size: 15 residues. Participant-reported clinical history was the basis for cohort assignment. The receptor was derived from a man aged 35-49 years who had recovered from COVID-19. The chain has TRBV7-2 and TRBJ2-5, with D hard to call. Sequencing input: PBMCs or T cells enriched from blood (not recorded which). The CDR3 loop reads CASSRFRSYQETQYF. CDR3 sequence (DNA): TGTGCCAGCAGCCGTTTCAGATCGTACCAAGAGACCCAGTACTTC.